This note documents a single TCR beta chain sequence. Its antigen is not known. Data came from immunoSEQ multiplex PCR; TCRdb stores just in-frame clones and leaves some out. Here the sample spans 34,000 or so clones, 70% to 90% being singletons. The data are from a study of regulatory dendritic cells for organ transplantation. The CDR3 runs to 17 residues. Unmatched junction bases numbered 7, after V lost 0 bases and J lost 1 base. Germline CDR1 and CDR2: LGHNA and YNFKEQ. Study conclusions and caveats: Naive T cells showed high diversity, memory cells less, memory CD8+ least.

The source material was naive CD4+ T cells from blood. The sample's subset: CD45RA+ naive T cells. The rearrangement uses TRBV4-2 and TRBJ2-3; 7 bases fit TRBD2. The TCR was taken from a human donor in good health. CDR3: CASSQDRQGGGTDTQYF. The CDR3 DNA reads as TGTGCCAGCAGCCAAGATCGGCAGGGAGGGGGCACAGATACGCAGTATTTT.